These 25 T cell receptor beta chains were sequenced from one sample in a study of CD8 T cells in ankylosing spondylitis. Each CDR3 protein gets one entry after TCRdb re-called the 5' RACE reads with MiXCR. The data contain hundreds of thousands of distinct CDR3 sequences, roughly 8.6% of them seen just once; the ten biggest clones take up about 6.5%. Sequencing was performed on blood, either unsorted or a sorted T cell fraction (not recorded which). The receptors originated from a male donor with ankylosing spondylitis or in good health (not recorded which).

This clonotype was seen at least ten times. CDR3 bases: TGTGCCAGCAGCACCATCAGGCTATCTATAACCTCCTACGAGCAGTACTTC. Protein product: CASSTIRLSITSYEQYF. The chain joins TRBV11-2 to TRBJ2-7; no reliable D call. V was shortened by 5 bases and J by 0 bases, with 20 bases between the two germline ends. The CDR3 is made up of 17 amino acids. The germline CDR1 and CDR2 sequences are SGHAT and FQNNGV.

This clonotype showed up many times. CDR3 residues: CASSFSRGSSYNEQFF. CDR3 DNA sequence: TGTGCCAGCAGCTTCTCCCGAGGGAGCTCCTACAATGAGCAGTTCTTC. This rearrangement joins TRBV7-3 to TRBJ2-1; D is possibly TRBD2 (5 bases). Per germline, CDR1 SGHTA and CDR2 FQGTGA. Deletions cut 3 bases from V and 0 bases from J, with 12 bases between. The CDR3 length is 16 residues.

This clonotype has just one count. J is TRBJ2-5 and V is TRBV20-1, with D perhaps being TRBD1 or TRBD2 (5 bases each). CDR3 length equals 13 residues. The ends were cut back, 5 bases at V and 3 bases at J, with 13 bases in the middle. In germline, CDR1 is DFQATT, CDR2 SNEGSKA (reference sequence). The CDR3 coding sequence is TGCAGTGCTTTGGGGTTGGGGGAAGAGACCCAGTACTTC. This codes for CSALGLGEETQYF.

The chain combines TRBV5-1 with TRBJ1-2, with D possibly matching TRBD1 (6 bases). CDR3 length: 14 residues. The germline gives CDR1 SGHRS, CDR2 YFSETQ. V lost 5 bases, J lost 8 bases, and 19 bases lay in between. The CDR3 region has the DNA TGCGCCAGCAGGGACAGCCCCAGTTCGGGGGGCTACACCTTC. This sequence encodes CASRDSPSSGGYTF.

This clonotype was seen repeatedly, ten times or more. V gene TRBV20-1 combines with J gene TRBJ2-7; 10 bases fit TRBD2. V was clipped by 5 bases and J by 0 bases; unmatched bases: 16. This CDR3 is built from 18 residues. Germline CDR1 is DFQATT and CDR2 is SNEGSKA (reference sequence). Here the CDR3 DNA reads TGCAGTGCTTTTTACATAACTAGCGGGGCCGGGAGCTCCTACGAGCAGTACTTC. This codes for CSAFYITSGAGSSYEQYF.

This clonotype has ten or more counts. The chain's CDR3 is CASSINRGPYEQYF. The CDR3 nucleotides are TGTGCCAGTAGTATTAACAGGGGGCCCTACGAGCAGTACTTC. This chain joins TRBV19 and TRBJ2-7, with TRBD1 matching 9 bases. With 3 bases clipped from V and 2 bases from J, the junction kept 2 bases outside the gene matches. The CDR3 loop spans 14 amino acids. The germline V gene has CDR1 LNHDA and CDR2 SQIVND (reference sequence).

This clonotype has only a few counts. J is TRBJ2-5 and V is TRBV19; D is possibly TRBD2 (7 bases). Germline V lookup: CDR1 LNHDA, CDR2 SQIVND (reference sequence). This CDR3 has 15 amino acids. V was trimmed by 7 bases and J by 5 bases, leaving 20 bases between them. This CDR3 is CASTLGGGGQETQYF. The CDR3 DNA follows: TGTGCCAGTACCCTGGGTGGGGGGGGCCAGGAGACCCAGTACTTC.

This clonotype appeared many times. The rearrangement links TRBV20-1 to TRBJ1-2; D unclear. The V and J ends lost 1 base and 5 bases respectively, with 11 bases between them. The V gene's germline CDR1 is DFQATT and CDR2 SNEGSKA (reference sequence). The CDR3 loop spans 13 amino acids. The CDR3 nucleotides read TGCAGTGCTAGAGTTGCCGATAGGTATGGCTACACCTTC. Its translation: CSARVADRYGYTF.

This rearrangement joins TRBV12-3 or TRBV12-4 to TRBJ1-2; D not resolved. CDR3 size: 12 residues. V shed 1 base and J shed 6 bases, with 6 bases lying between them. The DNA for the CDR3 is TGTGCCAGCAGTTTAGTGGGCCATGGCTACACCTTC. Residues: CASSLVGHGYTF.

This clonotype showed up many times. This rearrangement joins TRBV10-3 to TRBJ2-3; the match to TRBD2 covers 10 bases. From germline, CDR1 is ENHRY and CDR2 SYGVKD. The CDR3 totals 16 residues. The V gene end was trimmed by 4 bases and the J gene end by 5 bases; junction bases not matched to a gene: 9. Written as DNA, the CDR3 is TGTGCCATCAGTGTTGCTAGCGGGAGCGGTGGAGATACGCAGTATTTT. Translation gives CAISVASGSGGDTQYF.

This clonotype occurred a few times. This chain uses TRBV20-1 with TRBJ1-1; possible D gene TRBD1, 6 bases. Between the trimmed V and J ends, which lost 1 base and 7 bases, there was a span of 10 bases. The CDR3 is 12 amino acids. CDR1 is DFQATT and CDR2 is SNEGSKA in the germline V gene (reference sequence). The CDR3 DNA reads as TGCAGTGCTAGAGCCGGACAGTTTGAAGCTTTCTTT. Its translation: CSARAGQFEAFF.

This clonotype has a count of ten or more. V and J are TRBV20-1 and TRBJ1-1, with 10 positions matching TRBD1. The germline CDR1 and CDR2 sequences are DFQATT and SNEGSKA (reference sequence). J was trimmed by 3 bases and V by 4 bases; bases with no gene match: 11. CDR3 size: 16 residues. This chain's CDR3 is CSAKSLDRGRDTEAFF. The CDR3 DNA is TGCAGTGCTAAGTCCCTTGACAGGGGGCGGGACACTGAAGCTTTCTTT.

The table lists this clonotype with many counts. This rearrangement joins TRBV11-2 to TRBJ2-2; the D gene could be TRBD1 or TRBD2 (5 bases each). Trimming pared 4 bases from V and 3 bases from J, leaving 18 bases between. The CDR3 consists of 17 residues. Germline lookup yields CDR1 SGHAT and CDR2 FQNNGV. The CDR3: CASSYQTGTGYTGELFF. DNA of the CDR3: TGTGCCAGCAGCTACCAAACCGGGACGGGGTACACCGGGGAGCTGTTTTTT.

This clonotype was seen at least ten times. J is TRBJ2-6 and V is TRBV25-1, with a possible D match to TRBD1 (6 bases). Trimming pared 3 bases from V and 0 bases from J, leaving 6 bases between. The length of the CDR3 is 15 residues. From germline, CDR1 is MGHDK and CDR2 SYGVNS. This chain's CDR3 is CASSDRGSGANVLTF. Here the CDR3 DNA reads TGTGCCAGCAGTGACAGGGGCTCTGGGGCCAACGTCCTGACTTTC.

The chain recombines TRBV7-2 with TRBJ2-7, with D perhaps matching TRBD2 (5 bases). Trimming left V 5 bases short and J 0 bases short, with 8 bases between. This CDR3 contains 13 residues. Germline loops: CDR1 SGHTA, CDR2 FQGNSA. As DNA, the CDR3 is TGTGCCAGCAGCAACGGGATCTCCTACGAGCAGTACTTC. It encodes CASSNGISYEQYF.

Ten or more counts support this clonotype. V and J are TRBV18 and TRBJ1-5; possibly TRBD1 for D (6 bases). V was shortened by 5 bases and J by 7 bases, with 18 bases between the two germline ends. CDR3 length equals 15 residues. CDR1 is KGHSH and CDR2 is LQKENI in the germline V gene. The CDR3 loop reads CASSSRGSLVQPQHF. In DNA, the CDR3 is TGTGCCAGCTCATCAAGGGGGAGTCTAGTGCAGCCCCAGCATTTT. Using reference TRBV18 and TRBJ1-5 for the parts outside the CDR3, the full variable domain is NAGVMQNPRHLVRRRGQEARLRCSPMKGHSHVYWYRQLPEEGLKFMVYLQKENIIDESGMPKERFSAEFPKEGPSILRIQQVVRGDSAAYFCASSSRGSLVQPQHFGDGTRLSIL.

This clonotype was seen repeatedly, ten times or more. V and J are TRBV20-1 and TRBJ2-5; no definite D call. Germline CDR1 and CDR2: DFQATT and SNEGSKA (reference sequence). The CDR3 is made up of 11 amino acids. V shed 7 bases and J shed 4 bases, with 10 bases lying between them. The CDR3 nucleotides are TGCAGTGGAGTGGTTGGAGAGACCCAGTACTTC. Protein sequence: CSGVVGETQYF.

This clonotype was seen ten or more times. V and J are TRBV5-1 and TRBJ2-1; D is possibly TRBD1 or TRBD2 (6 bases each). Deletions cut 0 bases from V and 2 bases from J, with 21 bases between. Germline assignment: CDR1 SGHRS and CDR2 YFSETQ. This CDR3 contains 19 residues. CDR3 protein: CASSLAIYRLGGTYNEQFF. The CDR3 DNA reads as TGCGCCAGCAGCTTGGCAATATACCGGCTGGGGGGCACCTACAATGAGCAGTTCTTC. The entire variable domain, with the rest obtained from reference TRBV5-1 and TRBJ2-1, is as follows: KAGVTQTPRYLIKTRGQQVTLSCSPISGHRSVSWYQQTPGQGLQFLFEYFSETQRNKGNFPGRFSGRQFSNSRSEMNVSTLELGDSALYLCASSLAIYRLGGTYNEQFFGPGTRLTVL.

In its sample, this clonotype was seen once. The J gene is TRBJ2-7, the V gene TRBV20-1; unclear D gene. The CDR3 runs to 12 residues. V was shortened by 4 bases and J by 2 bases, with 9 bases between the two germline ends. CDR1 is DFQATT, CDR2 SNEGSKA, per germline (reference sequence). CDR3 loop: CSAKSTTYEQYF. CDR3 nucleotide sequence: TGCAGTGCTAAATCCACCACCTACGAGCAGTACTTC.

As DNA, the CDR3 is TGTGCCAGCAGCTTGGTACAGGAGAACACTGAAGCTTTCTTT. Amino acids: CASSLVQENTEAFF. The chain couples TRBV5-4 to TRBJ1-1; D might be TRBD1 (5 bases). Trimming took off 0 bases at V and 1 base at J, with 7 bases between the two ends. CDR3 length: 14 residues. Germline V gives CDR1 SGHNT, CDR2 YYREEE (reference sequence).

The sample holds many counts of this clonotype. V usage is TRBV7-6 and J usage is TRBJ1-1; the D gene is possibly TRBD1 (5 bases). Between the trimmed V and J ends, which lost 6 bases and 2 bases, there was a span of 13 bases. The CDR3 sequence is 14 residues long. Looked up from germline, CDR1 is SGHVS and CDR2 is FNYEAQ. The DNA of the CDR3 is TGTGCCAGCAGTCCCACCGGGACTAACACTGAAGCTTTCTTT. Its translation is CASSPTGTNTEAFF.

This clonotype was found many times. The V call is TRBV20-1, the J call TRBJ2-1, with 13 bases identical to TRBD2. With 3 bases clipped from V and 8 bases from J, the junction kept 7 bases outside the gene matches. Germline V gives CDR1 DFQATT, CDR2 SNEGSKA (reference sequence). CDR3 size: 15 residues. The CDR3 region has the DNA TGCAGTGCTAGTGCGGGACTAGCGGGACGCGATGAGCAGTTCTTC. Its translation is CSASAGLAGRDEQFF.

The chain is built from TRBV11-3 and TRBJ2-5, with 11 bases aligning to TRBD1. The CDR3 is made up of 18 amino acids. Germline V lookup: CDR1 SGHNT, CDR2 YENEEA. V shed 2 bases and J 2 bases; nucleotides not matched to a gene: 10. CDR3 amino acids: CASSLWTGGFLAQETQYF. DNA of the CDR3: TGTGCCAGCAGCTTATGGACAGGGGGCTTCTTAGCACAAGAGACCCAGTACTTC.

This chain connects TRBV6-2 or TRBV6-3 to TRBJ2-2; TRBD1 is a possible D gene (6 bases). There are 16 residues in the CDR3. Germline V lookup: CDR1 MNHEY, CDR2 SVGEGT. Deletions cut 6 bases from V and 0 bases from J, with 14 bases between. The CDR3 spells CASSPPDRPNTGELFF. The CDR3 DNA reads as TGTGCCAGCAGCCCCCCAGACAGGCCGAACACCGGGGAGCTGTTTTTT.

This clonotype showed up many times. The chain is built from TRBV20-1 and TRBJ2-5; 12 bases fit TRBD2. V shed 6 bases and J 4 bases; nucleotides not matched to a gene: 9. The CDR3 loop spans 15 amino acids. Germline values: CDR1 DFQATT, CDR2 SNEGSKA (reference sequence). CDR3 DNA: TGCAGTGCCTCTTCTGGACTAGCGGGAAGAGAGACCCAGTACTTC. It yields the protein CSASSGLAGRETQYF.